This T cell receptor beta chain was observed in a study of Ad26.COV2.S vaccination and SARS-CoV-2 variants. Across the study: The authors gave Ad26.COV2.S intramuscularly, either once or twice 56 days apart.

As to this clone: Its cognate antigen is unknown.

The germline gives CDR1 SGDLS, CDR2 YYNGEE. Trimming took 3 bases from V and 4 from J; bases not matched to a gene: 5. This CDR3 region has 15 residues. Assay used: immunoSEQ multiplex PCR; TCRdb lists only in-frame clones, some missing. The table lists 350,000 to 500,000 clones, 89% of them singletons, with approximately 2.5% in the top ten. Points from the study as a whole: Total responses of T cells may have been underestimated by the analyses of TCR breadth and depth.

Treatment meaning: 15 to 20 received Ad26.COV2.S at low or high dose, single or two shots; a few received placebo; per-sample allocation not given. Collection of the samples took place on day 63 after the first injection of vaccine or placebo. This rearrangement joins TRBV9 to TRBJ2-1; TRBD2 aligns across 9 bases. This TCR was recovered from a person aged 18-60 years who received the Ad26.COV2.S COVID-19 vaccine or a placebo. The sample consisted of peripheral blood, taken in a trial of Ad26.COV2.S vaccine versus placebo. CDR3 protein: CASSETSGLYNEQFF. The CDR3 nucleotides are TGTGCCAGCAGCGAGACTAGCGGATTATACAATGAGCAGTTCTTC.